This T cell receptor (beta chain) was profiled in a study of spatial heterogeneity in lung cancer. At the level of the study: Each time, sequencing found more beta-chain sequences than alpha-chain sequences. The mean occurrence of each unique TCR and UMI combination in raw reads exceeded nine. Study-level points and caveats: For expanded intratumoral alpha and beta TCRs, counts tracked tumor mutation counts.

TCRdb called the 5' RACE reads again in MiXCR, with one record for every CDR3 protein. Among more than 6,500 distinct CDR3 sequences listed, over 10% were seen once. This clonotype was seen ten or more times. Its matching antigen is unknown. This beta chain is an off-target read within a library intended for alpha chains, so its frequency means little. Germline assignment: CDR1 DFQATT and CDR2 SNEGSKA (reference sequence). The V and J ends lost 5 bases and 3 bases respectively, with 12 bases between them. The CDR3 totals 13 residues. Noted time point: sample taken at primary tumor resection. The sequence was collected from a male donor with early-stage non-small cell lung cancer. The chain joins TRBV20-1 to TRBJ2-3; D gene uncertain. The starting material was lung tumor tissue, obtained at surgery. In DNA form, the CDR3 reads TGCAGTGCTGAACCATATGGTACAGATACGCAGTATTTT. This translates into CSAEPYGTDTQYF.